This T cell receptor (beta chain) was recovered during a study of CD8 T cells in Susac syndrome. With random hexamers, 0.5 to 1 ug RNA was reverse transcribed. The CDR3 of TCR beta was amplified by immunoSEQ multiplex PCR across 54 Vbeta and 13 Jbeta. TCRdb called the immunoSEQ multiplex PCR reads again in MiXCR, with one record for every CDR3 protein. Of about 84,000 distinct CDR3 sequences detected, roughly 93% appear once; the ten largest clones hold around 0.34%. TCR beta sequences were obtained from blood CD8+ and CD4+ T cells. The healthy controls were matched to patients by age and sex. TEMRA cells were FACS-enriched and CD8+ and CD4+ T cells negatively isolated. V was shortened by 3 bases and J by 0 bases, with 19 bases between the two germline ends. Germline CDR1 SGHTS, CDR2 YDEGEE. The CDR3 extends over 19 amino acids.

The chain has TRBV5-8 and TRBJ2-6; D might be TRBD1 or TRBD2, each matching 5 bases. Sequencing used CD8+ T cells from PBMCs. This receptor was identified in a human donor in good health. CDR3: CASSSGSGDRFSGANVLTF. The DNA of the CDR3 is TGTGCCAGCAGCTCCGGATCCGGGGACCGTTTCTCTGGGGCCAACGTCCTGACTTTC.